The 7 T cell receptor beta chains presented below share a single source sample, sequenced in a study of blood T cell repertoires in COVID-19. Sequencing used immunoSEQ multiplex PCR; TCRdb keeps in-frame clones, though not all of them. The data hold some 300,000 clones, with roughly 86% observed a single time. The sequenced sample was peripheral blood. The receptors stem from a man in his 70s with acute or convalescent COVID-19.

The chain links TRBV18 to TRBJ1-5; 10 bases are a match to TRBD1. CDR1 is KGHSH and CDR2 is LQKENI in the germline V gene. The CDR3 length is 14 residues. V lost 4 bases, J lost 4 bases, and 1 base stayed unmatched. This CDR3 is CASSQGQGNQPQHF. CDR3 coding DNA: TGTGCCAGCTCACAGGGACAGGGGAATCAGCCCCAGCATTTT.

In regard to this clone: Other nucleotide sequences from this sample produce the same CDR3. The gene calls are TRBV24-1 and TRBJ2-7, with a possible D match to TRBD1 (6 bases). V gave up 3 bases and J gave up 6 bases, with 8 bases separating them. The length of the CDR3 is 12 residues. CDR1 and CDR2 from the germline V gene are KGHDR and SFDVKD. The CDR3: CATSDGGVEQYF. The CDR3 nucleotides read TGTGCCACCAGTGATGGGGGCGTCGAGCAGTACTTC.

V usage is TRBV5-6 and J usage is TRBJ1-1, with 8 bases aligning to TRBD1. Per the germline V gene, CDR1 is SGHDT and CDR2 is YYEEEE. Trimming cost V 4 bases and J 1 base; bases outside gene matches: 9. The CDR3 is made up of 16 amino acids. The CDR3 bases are TGTGCCAGCAGCCATTTGACAGGGGACAAGAACACTGAAGCTTTCTTT. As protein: CASSHLTGDKNTEAFF. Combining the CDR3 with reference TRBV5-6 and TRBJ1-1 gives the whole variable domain DAGVTQSPTHLIKTRGQQVTLRCSPKSGHDTVSWYQQALGQGPQFIFQYYEEEERQRGNFPDRFSGHQFPNYSSELNVNALLLGDSALYLCASSHLTGDKNTEAFFGQGTRLTVV.

The CDR3 loop reads CASSLGQVRYEQYF. The DNA for the CDR3 is TGTGCCAGCAGCCTCGGACAGGTCCGCTACGAGCAGTACTTC. This chain connects TRBV6-2 or TRBV6-3 to TRBJ2-7; 7 nucleotides match TRBD1. The germline gives CDR1 MNHEY, CDR2 SVGEGT. There are 14 residues in the CDR3. The V gene end was trimmed by 6 bases and the J gene end by 3 bases; junction bases not matched to a gene: 8.

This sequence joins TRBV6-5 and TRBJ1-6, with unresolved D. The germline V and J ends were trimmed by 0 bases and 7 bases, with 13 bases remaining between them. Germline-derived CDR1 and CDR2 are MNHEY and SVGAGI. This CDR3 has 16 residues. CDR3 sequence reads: CASSYSRRPENSPLHF. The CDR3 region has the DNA TGTGCCAGCAGTTACTCGAGGCGCCCGGAAAATTCACCCCTCCACTTT.

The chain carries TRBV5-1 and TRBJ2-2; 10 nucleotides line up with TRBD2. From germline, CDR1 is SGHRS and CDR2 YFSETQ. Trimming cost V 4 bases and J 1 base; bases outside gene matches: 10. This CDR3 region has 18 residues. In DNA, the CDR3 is TGCGCCAGCAGCCCCGGGTCTAGCGGGGGCCGGAACACCGGGGAGCTGTTTTTT. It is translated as CASSPGSSGGRNTGELFF.

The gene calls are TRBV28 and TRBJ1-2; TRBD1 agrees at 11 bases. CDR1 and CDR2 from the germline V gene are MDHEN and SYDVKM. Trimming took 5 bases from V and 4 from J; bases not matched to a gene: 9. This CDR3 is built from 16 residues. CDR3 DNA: TGTGCCAGCAGTGGAGGGACAGGGGGAAAGCTCTATGGCTACACCTTC. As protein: CASSGGTGGKLYGYTF.